The clone carrying this T cell receptor beta chain was observed many times. Its antigen is undetermined. Unique molecular identifiers featured in how the TCRbeta library was prepared. TCRdb re-called the PCR reads through MiXCR, storing one row per CDR3 protein. The sample records 330,000 or so distinct CDR3 sequences, over 9.5% being singletons. These data come from a study of T-cell reconstitution after alpha-beta-depleted transplantation in children. The CDR3 length is 15 residues. V was trimmed by 0 bases and J by 0 bases, leaving 7 bases between them. CDR1 SGHRS and CDR2 YFSETQ come from the germline V gene. Overall study findings and caveats: Roughly two months post-transplant, alpha-beta T cells reportedly originated from several hundred graft clones that had expanded. Newly made T cells mostly supplied T-cell counts and diversity one year after transplant. The study traced high day-60 TCRbeta diversity in some patients to surviving recipient T cells and thymic progenitors.

This specimen was PBMCs, taken before TCRalphabeta/CD19-depleted stem cell transplant. The receptor was derived from a boy less than two years old with acute myeloid leukemia, due to receive a stem cell transplant. This sequence joins TRBV5-1 and TRBJ1-3, with D tentatively TRBD1 (6 bases). CDR3 nucleotide sequence: TGCGCCAGCAGCTTGGAGGGACACTCTGGAAACACCATATATTTT. Encoded protein: CASSLEGHSGNTIYF. Combining the CDR3 with reference TRBV5-1 and TRBJ1-3 gives the whole variable domain KAGVTQTPRYLIKTRGQQVTLSCSPISGHRSVSWYQQTPGQGLQFLFEYFSETQRNKGNFPGRFSGRQFSNSRSEMNVSTLELGDSALYLCASSLEGHSGNTIYFGEGSWLTVV.